These T cell receptor beta chains were read from a single sample in a study of blood T cell repertoires in COVID-19. Generated by immunoSEQ multiplex PCR, the TCRdb table keeps only in-frame clones and is missing some. The table includes around 55,000 clones, approximately 85% detected once. Sequenced: peripheral blood. The receptor source for this set is a human donor in a cohort sampled during active COVID-19. CDR3s leave out the opening cysteine and the closing phenylalanine or tryptophan. The D gene is left open where the match is weak.

>TRBJ2-2|TRBV28|TRBD2
ASSLPGLASTGELF
>TRBJ2-3|TRBV5-4|NA
ASTPEGGGTDTQY
>TRBJ1-6|TRBV18|TRBD1
ASSSQGVSPLH
>TRBJ2-1|TRBV29-1|TRBD2
SVERLGRGRARSYNEQF
>TRBJ2-7|TRBV5-4|NA
ASSFGRQKLNYEQY
>TRBJ2-7|TRBV28|TRBD2
ASSSGALAGEDEQY
>TRBJ2-3|TRBV5-1|TRBD1
ASSPLGQGTDTQY
>TRBJ1-2|TRBV2|NA
ASSDPGGNYGYT
>TRBJ2-3|TRBV14|NA
ASSLSYTQY
>TRBJ2-2|TRBV5-4|TRBD1
ASSPTGERGGELF
>TRBJ2-3|TRBV4-3|TRBD2
ASSHSSNSGDTQY
>TRBJ2-7|TRBV19|TRBD1
ASSRQGVYEQY
>TRBJ2-7|TRBV7-9|NA
ASSLVAGFYEQY
>TRBJ1-5|TRBV28|NA
ASSPRREQPQH
>TRBJ2-1|TRBV7-2|TRBD2
ASSLAATSGKNEQF
>TRBJ2-7|TRBV7-6|NA
ASSNPLGSNSEQY
>TRBJ2-7|TRBV7-9|TRBD1
ASSFVFRTGEGDEQY
>TRBJ1-1|TRBV6-5|NA
ASSYRGNTEAF
>TRBJ2-5|TRBV7-3|TRBD2
ASSPTGTTKETQY
>TRBJ1-3|TRBV27|NA
ASSPRRAGNTIY
>TRBJ2-7|TRBV27|TRBD2
ASSFQLAGGLYEQY